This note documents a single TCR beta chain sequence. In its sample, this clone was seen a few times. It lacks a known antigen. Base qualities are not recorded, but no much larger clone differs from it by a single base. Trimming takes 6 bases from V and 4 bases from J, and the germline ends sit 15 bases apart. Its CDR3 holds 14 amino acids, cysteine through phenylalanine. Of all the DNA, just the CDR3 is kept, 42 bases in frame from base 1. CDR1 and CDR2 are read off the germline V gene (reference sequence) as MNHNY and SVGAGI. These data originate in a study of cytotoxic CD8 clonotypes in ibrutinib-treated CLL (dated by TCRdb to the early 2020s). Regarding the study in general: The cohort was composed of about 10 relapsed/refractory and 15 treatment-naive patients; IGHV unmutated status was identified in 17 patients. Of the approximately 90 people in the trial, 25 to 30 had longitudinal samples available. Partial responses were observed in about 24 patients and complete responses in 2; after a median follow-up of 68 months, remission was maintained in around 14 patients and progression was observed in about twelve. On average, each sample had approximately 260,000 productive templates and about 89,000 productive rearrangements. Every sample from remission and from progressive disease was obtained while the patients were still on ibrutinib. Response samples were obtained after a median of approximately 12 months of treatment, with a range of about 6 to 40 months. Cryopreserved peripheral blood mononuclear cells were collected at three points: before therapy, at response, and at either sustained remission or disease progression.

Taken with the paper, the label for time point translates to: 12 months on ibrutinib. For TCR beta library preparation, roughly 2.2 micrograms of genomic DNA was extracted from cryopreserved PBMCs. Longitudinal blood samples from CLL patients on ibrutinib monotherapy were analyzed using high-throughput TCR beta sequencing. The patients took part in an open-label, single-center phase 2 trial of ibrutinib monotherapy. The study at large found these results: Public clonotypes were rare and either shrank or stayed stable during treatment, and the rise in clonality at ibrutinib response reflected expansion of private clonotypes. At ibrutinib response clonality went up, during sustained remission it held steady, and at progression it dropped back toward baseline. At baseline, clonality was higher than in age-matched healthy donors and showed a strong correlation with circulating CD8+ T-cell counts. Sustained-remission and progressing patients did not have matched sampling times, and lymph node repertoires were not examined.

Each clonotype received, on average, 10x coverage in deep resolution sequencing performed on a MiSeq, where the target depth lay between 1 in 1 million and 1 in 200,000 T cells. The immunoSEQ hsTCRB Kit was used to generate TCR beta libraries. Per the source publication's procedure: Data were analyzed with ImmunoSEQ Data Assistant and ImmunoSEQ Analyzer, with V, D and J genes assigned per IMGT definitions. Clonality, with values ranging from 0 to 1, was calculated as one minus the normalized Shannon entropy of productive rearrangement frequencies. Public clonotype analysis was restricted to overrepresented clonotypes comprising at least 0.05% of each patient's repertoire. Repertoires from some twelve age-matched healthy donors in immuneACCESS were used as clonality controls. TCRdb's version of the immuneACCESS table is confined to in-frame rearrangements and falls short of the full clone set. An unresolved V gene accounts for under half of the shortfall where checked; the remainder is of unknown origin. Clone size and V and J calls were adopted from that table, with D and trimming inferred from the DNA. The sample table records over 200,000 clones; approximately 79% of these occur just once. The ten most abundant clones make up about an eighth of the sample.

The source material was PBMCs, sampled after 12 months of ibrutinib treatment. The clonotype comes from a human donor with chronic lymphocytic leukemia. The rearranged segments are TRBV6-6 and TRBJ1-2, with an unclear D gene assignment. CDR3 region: CASSSGPWAYGYTF. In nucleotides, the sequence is TGTGCCAGCAGCTCGGGCCCTTGGGCCTATGGCTACACCTTC.